The TCR beta chain described here comes from a study of OX40 agonist ivuxolimab in advanced cancers. Overall study results and limits: Mean expanded clone counts were higher in CD8+ than CD4+ T cells. Low normalized T-cell clonal expansion also characterized some of the nonresponders.

The data were produced by immunoSEQ multiplex PCR, yet TCRdb's version contains in-frame clones alone and is incomplete. The repertoire holds fewer than 20,000 clones, with approximately 69% as singletons. This clone has only a few counts. Its antigen remains unknown. The CDR3 runs 15 residues. Between the trimmed V and J ends, which lost 6 bases and 1 base, there was a span of 15 bases. Germline values: CDR1 SEHNR, CDR2 FQNEAQ (reference sequence). The TCR sequence derives from an adult with an advanced solid tumor such as melanoma, head and neck, liver or kidney cancer. This specimen was CD4+ or CD8+ T cells sorted from blood, taken in a trial of the OX40 agonist ivuxolimab. The gene calls are TRBV7-9 and TRBJ1-1; D is possibly TRBD1 (5 bases). The CDR3, as DNA: TGTGCCAGCAGAGAAGGAGCGGGGGGGAACACTGAAGCTTTCTTT. It specifies CASREGAGGNTEAFF.